This T cell receptor (beta chain) was recorded in a study of response to subunit inactivated influenza vaccine. In this sample, this clonotype turned up many times. Each CDR3 protein gets one entry after TCRdb re-called the RT-PCR reads with MiXCR. Of hundreds of thousands of distinct CDR3 sequences listed, approximately 10% were seen once; the top ten hold roughly 10%. CDR1 and CDR2 (germline): MDHEN, SYDVKM. CDR3 length: 17 residues. V trimming: 0 bases; J trimming: 4 bases; junction bases outside the gene matches: 8. Sequencing was performed on PBMCs from blood, taken on the day of vaccination. The V and J genes are TRBV28 and TRBJ2-1; the match to TRBD2 covers 8 bases. This clonotype was obtained from a man aged 45 to 65 who received an inactivated influenza vaccine. The CDR3: CASSLWGGLADYNEQFF. The CDR3, as DNA: TGTGCCAGCAGTTTATGGGGAGGACTAGCTGATTACAATGAGCAGTTCTTC.